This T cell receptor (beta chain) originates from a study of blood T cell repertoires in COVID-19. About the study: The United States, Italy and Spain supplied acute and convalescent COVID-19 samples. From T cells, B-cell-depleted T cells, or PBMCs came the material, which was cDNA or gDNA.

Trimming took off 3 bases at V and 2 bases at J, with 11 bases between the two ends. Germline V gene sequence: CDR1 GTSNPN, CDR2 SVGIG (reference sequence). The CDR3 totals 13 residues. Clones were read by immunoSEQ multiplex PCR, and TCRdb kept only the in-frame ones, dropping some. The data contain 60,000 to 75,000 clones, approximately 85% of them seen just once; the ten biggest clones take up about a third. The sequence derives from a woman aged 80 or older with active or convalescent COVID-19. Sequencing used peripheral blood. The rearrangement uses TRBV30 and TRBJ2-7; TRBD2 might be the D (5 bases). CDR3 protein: CAWRETGTYEQYF. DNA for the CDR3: TGTGCCTGGAGGGAGACGGGGACCTACGAGCAGTACTTC.